These 5 T cell receptor beta chains originate from one sample sequenced in a study of blood T cell repertoires in COVID-19. Assay used: immunoSEQ multiplex PCR; TCRdb lists only in-frame clones, some missing. The table shows 100,000 to 150,000 clones, with about four fifths occurring only once. The sequencing input was peripheral blood. The receptors come from a man younger than 40 with COVID-19, enrolled during active disease.

The chain links TRBV11-2 to TRBJ2-3; no reliable D call. CDR1 is SGHAT, CDR2 FQNNGV, per germline. Trimming removed 4 bases from V and 6 bases from J, with 8 bases in between. The CDR3 spans 12 residues. For the CDR3, the DNA is TGTGCCAGCAGCTCCTTCCGGGATACGCAGTATTTT. This translates into CASSSFRDTQYF.

This rearrangement joins TRBV18 to TRBJ2-5; TRBD2 matches at 11 bases. The CDR3 runs 17 residues. With 3 bases clipped from V and 5 bases from J, the junction kept 11 bases outside the gene matches. Germline V lookup: CDR1 KGHSH, CDR2 LQKENI. CDR3: CASSPSLLAGEWETQYF. CDR3 sequence (DNA): TGTGCCAGCTCACCGTCCCTACTAGCGGGAGAATGGGAGACCCAGTACTTC.

The J gene is TRBJ2-7, the V gene TRBV9; D is possibly TRBD2 (5 bases). Between the trimmed V and J ends, which lost 3 bases and 4 bases, there was a span of 23 bases. CDR3 length equals 17 residues. Germline CDR1 and CDR2: SGDLS and YYNGEE. The CDR3 bases are TGTGCCAGCAGCGCACAAACGGGCTCTCGGGGTACATACGAGCAGTACTTC. Protein product: CASSAQTGSRGTYEQYF.

This clone is a singleton in its sample. CDR3: CASSPGTGPTDTIYF. The CDR3 nucleotides are TGTGCCAGCAGCCCCGGGACAGGGCCAACTGACACCATATATTTT. The chain combines TRBV5-6 with TRBJ1-3, with 9 bases aligning to TRBD1. There are 15 residues in the CDR3. V shed 4 bases and J 8 bases; nucleotides not matched to a gene: 10. Per germline, CDR1 SGHDT and CDR2 YYEEEE.

The rearrangement links TRBV2 to TRBJ2-7; 7 nucleotides align to TRBD1. Per the germline V gene, CDR1 is SNHLY and CDR2 is FYNNEI. CDR3 length equals 14 residues. V was clipped by 5 bases and J by 7 bases; unmatched bases: 11. The CDR3 loop reads CASSFGQVPVEQYF. The CDR3 region has the DNA TGTGCCAGCAGTTTCGGACAGGTCCCGGTAGAGCAGTACTTC.